The rows below give T cell receptor beta chains drawn from one sample of a study of blood T cell repertoires in COVID-19. Profiling relied on immunoSEQ multiplex PCR, and the TCRdb table lists in-frame clones only, not all of them. The table lists about 230,000 clones, around 92% of them singletons. Sample: PBMCs or T cells enriched from blood (not recorded which). The receptors come from a woman in her thirties with acute COVID-19. Each CDR3 is given with its conserved first and last residue. D genes are given only for firm matches. Not every row has a clone size; where given, it reads once, few, many or a size class.

abundance: NA
j_gene: TRBJ1-2
v_gene: TRBV9
d_gene: NA
CDR3aa: CASSAIGVGAYGYTF
CDR3nt: TGTGCCAGCAGTGCTATAGGGGTGGGTGCCTATGGCTACACCTTC

abundance: once
j_gene: TRBJ2-1
v_gene: TRBV9
d_gene: NA
CDR3aa: CASSVEPAGHSYNEQFF
CDR3nt: TGTGCCAGCAGCGTAGAACCGGCAGGCCATTCCTACAATGAGCAGTTCTTC

abundance: NA
j_gene: TRBJ2-1
v_gene: TRBV2
d_gene: TRBD2
CDR3aa: CASSRSGGALYNEQFF
CDR3nt: TGTGCCAGCAGTCGGAGCGGGGGGGCGCTGTACAATGAGCAGTTCTTC

abundance: NA
j_gene: TRBJ1-2
v_gene: TRBV9
d_gene: NA
CDR3aa: CASSANTGDYGYTF
CDR3nt: TGTGCCAGCAGCGCCAATACAGGAGACTATGGCTACACCTTC

abundance: NA
j_gene: TRBJ2-3
v_gene: TRBV19
d_gene: NA
CDR3aa: CASTNQPLRTDTQYF
CDR3nt: TGTGCCAGTACCAACCAACCGCTGCGTACAGATACGCAGTATTTT

abundance: NA
j_gene: TRBJ1-3
v_gene: TRBV9
d_gene: NA
CDR3aa: CASSVNGQYVSGNTIYF
CDR3nt: TGTGCCAGCAGCGTAAACGGACAGTACGTCTCTGGAAACACCATATATTTT

abundance: NA
j_gene: TRBJ2-7
v_gene: TRBV2
d_gene: TRBD1
CDR3aa: CASSANRGEQYF
CDR3nt: TGTGCCAGCAGCGCAAACAGGGGCGAGCAGTACTTC

abundance: NA
j_gene: TRBJ1-3
v_gene: TRBV7-2
d_gene: TRBD1
CDR3aa: CASSLRQGHSGNTIYF
CDR3nt: TGTGCCAGCAGCCTTCGACAGGGCCACTCTGGAAACACCATATATTTT

abundance: NA
j_gene: TRBJ2-1
v_gene: TRBV5-1
d_gene: NA
CDR3aa: CASSSGYNEQFF
CDR3nt: TGCGCCAGCAGCAGCGGTTACAATGAGCAGTTCTTC

abundance: once
j_gene: TRBJ2-7
v_gene: TRBV4-1
d_gene: TRBD2
CDR3aa: CASSQVSVGLAGFHEQYF
CDR3nt: TGCGCCAGCAGCCAAGTTTCGGTGGGACTAGCGGGGTTCCACGAGCAGTACTTC

abundance: NA
j_gene: TRBJ2-3
v_gene: TRBV9
d_gene: NA
CDR3aa: CASSVRSSSTDTQYF
CDR3nt: TGTGCCAGCAGCGTAAGGAGTAGTAGCACAGATACGCAGTATTTT

abundance: few
j_gene: TRBJ1-5
v_gene: TRBV4-3
d_gene: TRBD1
CDR3aa: CASSQDNLAGGQPQHF
CDR3nt: TGCGCCAGCAGCCAAGATAACCTAGCAGGGGGTCAGCCCCAGCATTTT

abundance: once
j_gene: TRBJ1-5
v_gene: TRBV19
d_gene: NA
CDR3aa: CASRQGQERQPQHF
CDR3nt: TGTGCCAGTAGACAAGGACAAGAACGGCAGCCCCAGCATTTT

abundance: NA
j_gene: TRBJ2-5
v_gene: TRBV14
d_gene: NA
CDR3aa: CASSQDPSAGIGETQYF
CDR3nt: TGTGCCAGCAGCCAAGATCCTAGCGCGGGTATCGGGGAGACCCAGTACTTC

abundance: few
j_gene: TRBJ1-1
v_gene: TRBV2
d_gene: TRBD1
CDR3aa: CASSPPGTGGLTEAFF
CDR3nt: TGTGCCAGCAGCCCCCCCGGGACAGGGGGCCTCACTGAAGCTTTCTTT

abundance: NA
j_gene: TRBJ2-7
v_gene: TRBV6-5
d_gene: TRBD2
CDR3aa: CASRLAGGPYEQYF
CDR3nt: TGTGCCAGCAGGCTAGCGGGGGGGCCTTACGAGCAGTACTTC

abundance: NA
j_gene: TRBJ2-2
v_gene: TRBV21-1
d_gene: NA
CDR3aa: CASPTVPGELFF
CDR3nt: TGTGCCAGCCCCACAGTACCCGGGGAGCTGTTTTTT